Each of the 8 T cell receptor beta chains below was sequenced from the same sample in a study of blood T cell repertoires in COVID-19. Measured with immunoSEQ multiplex PCR; TCRdb has only the in-frame clones, and not every one. The sample lists about 180,000 clones; roughly 84% were seen once. Sequenced material: peripheral blood. The receptors shown here come from a woman older than 75 with active or convalescent COVID-19.

The rearrangement joins TRBV7-9 to TRBJ1-1; D is unclear. The V gene's germline CDR1 is SEHNR and CDR2 FQNEAQ (reference sequence). The CDR3 totals 13 residues. Trimming cost V 8 bases and J 7 bases, with 17 bases left between them. CDR3 sequence reads: CASAGSPGIEAFF. Written as DNA, the CDR3 is TGTGCCAGCGCGGGATCTCCAGGAATTGAAGCTTTCTTT.

This chain links TRBV15 with TRBJ1-2; no reliable D call. Trimming took off 4 bases at V and 8 bases at J, with 11 bases between the two ends. The CDR3 loop spans 12 amino acids. CDR1 LNHNV and CDR2 YYDKDF come from the germline V gene (reference sequence). The CDR3 region has the DNA TGTGCCACCAGCACGAGTGGCAGGGGCTACACCTTC. This gives the protein CATSTSGRGYTF.

V gene TRBV2 combines with J gene TRBJ1-2; 8 nucleotides line up with TRBD1. In germline, CDR1 is SNHLY, CDR2 FYNNEI. This CDR3 comprises 14 residues. After removal of 5 bases from V and 3 bases from J, the junction contained 5 bases not matched to a gene. The CDR3 spells CASSREQGDYGYTF. In DNA form, the CDR3 reads TGTGCCAGCAGTCGGGAACAGGGGGACTATGGCTACACCTTC.

Only one count was recorded for this clone. V gene TRBV15 combines with J gene TRBJ2-7; 8 nucleotides align to TRBD2. Germline trimming cut 0 bases from V and 6 bases from J; bases unmatched to any gene: 1. CDR1 and CDR2 (germline): LNHNV, YYDKDF (reference sequence). The CDR3 is 13 amino acids. CDR3: CATSRDLAGEQYF. For the CDR3, the DNA is TGTGCCACCAGCAGAGATCTAGCGGGCGAGCAGTACTTC.

This rearrangement joins TRBV12-3 or TRBV12-4 to TRBJ2-3, with a tentative D call TRBD2 (6 bases). Trimming shortened V by 6 bases and J by 3 bases, and 10 bases separated the two germline ends. The CDR3 covers 13 residues. CDR3 residues: CASSASVTDTQYF. CDR3 nucleotide sequence: TGTGCCAGCAGCGCTAGCGTGACAGATACGCAGTATTTT.

The genes are TRBV15 and TRBJ2-7; 7 bases are a match to TRBD2. V was pared by 3 bases and J by 1 base, with 6 bases of the junction left unmatched. This CDR3 comprises 15 residues. Germline CDR1 is LNHNV and CDR2 is YYDKDF (reference sequence). This CDR3 is CATSRGRDGSYEQYF. CDR3 nucleotide sequence: TGTGCCACCAGCAGGGGGAGGGACGGATCCTACGAGCAGTACTTC.

V and J are TRBV7-2 and TRBJ1-2, with 8 bases that match TRBD1. The junction had 4 bases not matched to a gene; V was cut back by 5 bases and J by 2 bases. This CDR3 has 14 amino acids. Germline CDR1 reads SGHTA; CDR2 reads FQGNSA. CDR3 nucleotides: TGTGCCAGCAGCCCCCGACAGGGGAACTATGGCTACACCTTC. As protein: CASSPRQGNYGYTF.

This chain connects TRBV28 to TRBJ1-3; 10 positions match TRBD1. The V gene end was trimmed by 6 bases and the J gene end by 0 bases; junction bases not matched to a gene: 8. Germline V lookup: CDR1 MDHEN, CDR2 SYDVKM. The CDR3 runs 17 residues. As DNA, the CDR3 is TGTGCCAGCAGACGACAGGGGGCCTTTAACTCTGGAAACACCATATATTTT. Translation: CASRRQGAFNSGNTIYF.